This TCR beta chain stems from a study of blood T cell repertoires in COVID-19. The overall study: PBMCs, B-cell-depleted T cells, or T cells were the source of the cDNA or gDNA that made up the material.

Produced via immunoSEQ multiplex PCR; TCRdb's table is partial and in-frame only. This table has about 670,000 clones, more than 80% appearing once. CDR1 is MNHEY and CDR2 is SVGAGI in the germline V gene. Losses at the gene ends were 4 bases for V and 4 bases for J; bases not matched to a gene: 3. The CDR3 sequence is 15 residues long. The chain links TRBV6-5 to TRBJ2-6; 8 nucleotides match TRBD1. The material sequenced was peripheral blood. The receptor comes from a woman aged 18-29 years with acute or convalescent COVID-19. CDR3 amino acids: CASSWTGTGANVLTF. DNA for the CDR3: TGTGCCAGCAGTTGGACAGGGACCGGGGCCAACGTCCTGACTTTC.